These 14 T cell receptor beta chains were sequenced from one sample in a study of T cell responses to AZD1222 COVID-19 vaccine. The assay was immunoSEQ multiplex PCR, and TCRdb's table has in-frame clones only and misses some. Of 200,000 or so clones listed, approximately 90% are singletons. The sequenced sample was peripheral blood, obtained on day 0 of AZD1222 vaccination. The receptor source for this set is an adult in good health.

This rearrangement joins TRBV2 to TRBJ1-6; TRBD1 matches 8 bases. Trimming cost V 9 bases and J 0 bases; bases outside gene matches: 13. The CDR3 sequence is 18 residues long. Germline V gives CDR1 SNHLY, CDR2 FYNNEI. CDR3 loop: CASRTGGPRSSYNSPLHF. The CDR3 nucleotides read TGTGCCAGTAGAACAGGGGGGCCTAGGAGCTCCTATAATTCACCCCTCCACTTT.

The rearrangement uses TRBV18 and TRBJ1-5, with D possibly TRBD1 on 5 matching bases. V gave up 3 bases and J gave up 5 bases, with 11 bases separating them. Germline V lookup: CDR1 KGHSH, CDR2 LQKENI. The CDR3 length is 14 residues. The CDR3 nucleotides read TGTGCCAGCTCACCCGGCAGGGCCCATCAGCCCCAGCATTTT. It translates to CASSPGRAHQPQHF. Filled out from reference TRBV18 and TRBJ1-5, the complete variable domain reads NAGVMQNPRHLVRRRGQEARLRCSPMKGHSHVYWYRQLPEEGLKFMVYLQKENIIDESGMPKERFSAEFPKEGPSILRIQQVVRGDSAAYFCASSPGRAHQPQHFGDGTRLSIL.

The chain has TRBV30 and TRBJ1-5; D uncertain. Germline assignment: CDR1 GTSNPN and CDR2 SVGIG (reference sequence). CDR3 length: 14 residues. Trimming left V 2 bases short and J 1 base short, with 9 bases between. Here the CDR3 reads CAWSPDTSNQPQHF. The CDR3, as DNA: TGTGCCTGGAGTCCCGACACCAGCAATCAGCCCCAGCATTTT. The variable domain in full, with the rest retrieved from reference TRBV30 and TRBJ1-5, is SQTIHQWPATLVQPVGSPLSLECTVEGTSNPNLYWYRQAAGRGLQLLFYSVGIGQISSEVPQNLSASRPQDRQFILSSKKLLLSDSGFYLCAWSPDTSNQPQHFGDGTRLSIL.

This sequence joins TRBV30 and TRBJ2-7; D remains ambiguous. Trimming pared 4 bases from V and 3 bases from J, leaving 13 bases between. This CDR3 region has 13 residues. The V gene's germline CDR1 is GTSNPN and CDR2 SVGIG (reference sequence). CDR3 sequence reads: CAWMRRLYYEQYF. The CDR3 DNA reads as TGTGCCTGGATGAGACGCTTGTACTACGAGCAGTACTTC.

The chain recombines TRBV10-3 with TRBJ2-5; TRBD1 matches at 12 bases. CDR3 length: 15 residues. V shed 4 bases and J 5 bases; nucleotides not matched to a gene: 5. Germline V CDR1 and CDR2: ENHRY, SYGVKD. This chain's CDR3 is CAISALGQGAETQYF. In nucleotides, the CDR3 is TGTGCCATCAGTGCACTGGGACAGGGGGCCGAGACCCAGTACTTC.

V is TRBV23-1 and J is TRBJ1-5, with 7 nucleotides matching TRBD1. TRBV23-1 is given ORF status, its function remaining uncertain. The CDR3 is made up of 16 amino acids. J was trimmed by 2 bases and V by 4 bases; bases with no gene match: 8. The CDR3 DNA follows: TGCGCCAGCAGTCTATCTGACAGGGTGGGCAATCAGCCCCAGCATTTT. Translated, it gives CASSLSDRVGNQPQHF.

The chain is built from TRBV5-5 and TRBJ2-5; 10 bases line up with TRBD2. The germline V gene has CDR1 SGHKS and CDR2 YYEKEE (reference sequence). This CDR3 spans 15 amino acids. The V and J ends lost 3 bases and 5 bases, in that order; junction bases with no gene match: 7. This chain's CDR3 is CASSSSGSWYETQYF. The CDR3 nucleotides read TGTGCCAGCAGCTCTAGCGGGAGTTGGTATGAGACCCAGTACTTC. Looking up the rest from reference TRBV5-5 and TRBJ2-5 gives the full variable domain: DAGVTQSPTHLIKTRGQQVTLRCSPISGHKSVSWYQQVLGQGPQFIFQYYEKEERGRGNFPDRFSARQFPNYSSELNVNALLLGDSALYLCASSSSGSWYETQYFGPGTRLLVL.

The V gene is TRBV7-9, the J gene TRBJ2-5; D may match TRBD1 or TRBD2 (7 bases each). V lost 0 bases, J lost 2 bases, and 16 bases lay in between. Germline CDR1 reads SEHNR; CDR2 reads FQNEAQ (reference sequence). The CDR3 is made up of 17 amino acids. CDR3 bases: TGTGCCAGCAGCTTAGCGTTCAGGGGGGGACTTCAAGAGACCCAGTACTTC. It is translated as CASSLAFRGGLQETQYF.

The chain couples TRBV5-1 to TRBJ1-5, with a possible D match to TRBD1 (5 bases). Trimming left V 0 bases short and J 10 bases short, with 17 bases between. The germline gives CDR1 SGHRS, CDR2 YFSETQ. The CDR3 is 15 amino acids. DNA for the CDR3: TGCGCCAGCAGCTTGGAAGGGACTGTTTTAGAACCCCAGCATTTT. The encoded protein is CASSLEGTVLEPQHF.

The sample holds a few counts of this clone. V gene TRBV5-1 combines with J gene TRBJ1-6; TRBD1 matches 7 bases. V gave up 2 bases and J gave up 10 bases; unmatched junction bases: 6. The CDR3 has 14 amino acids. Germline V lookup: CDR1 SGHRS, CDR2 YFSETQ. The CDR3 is CASSFTGAGSPLHF. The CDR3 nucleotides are TGCGCCAGCAGCTTCACAGGGGCTGGGTCACCCCTCCACTTT.

The CDR3 loop is CASSLSYYRGLTYGYTF. DNA of the CDR3: TGTGCCAGCAGCCTTTCATACTACAGGGGGCTTACCTATGGCTACACCTTC. The chain links TRBV7-9 to TRBJ1-2; 9 bases match TRBD1. Germline CDR1 reads SEHNR; CDR2 reads FQNEAQ (reference sequence). The CDR3 extends over 17 amino acids. V dropped 5 bases and J dropped 4; count of bases not matched to a gene: 14.

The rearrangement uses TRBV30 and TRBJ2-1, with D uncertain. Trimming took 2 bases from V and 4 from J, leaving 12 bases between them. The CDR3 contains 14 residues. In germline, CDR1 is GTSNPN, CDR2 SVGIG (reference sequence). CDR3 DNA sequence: TGTGCCTGGAGTAAGGGAATAGGGTACAATGAGCAGTTCTTC. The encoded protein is CAWSKGIGYNEQFF.

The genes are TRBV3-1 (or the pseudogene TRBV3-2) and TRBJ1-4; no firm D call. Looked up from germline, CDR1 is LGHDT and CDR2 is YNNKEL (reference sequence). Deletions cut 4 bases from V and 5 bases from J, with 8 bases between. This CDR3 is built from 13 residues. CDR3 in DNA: TGTGCCAGCAGCCGTGGATTAAATGAAAAACTGTTTTTT. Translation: CASSRGLNEKLFF.

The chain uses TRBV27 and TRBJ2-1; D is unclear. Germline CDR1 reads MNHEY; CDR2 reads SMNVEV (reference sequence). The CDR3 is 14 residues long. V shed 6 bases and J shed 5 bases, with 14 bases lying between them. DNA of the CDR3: TGTGCCAGCAGGAAAGTGTGGAGTGACAATGAGCAGTTCTTC. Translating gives CASRKVWSDNEQFF.